This T cell receptor beta chain was sequenced during a study of CD8+CD57+ T cells in acquired aplastic anemia listed by TCRdb under 2018. Context from the whole study: DNA extracted from sorted CD4+ and CD8+ cells had a mean of approximately 3 ug, with a range of 0.2 to 27.4 ug. A CD8+CD57+ expansion meant a frequency higher than the mean frequency seen in healthy subjects.

Overall results and qualifications from the work: Some 30 CD8+ CDR3 sequences were shared between patients and controls but appeared highly expressed in patients and within their immunodominant clones. CD8+ Simpson's diversity did not differ significantly between patients and healthy controls (P=0.060).

Sequences MGHDK (CDR1) and SYGVNS (CDR2) are obtained from the germline V gene. Taken from cysteine to phenylalanine, the CDR3 has 14 residues. Here the CDR3 DNA is all that survives: 42 bases in frame from base 1. Here V drops 4 bases and J drops 6 bases, and the junction holds 4 bases not matched to any gene. Flow cytometry had shown CD8+CD57+ cell expansion in the patients selected for sequencing. Every patient had a diagnosis of severe acquired aplastic anemia based on International Study of Aplastic Anemia and Agranulocytosis and Camitta criteria. No therapy had been received by the patients at the time of blood sampling. The study deep-sequenced TCR repertoires of sorted CD4+ and CD8+ blood T cells from severe aplastic anemia patients and healthy subjects. In the USA, patient enrollment took place under clinicaltrials.gov protocols 00001620, 01623167, 00001397, 00071045, 00081523 and 00961064. Ficoll-Paque density gradient centrifugation was used to isolate peripheral blood mononuclear cells. Before DNA was extracted, CD4+ and CD8+ T cells were sorted using either FACS or magnetic beads.

This clonotype was observed at least ten times. This receptor's antigen is unknown. Per-base qualities were not stored, and no clone one base away is much larger. Profiling of TCR beta VDJ combinations and CDR3 sequences used genomic DNA as the template. TCR repertoire sequencing was run on an Illumina HiSeq 2000. The study's own analysis went as follows. TRBV/TRBJ rearrangement plots, CDR3 size and DJ length profiles, and Simpson's diversity index were used to evaluate the repertoires. The most abundant DNA sequence in the deep sequencing data was taken as the immunodominant clone. CDR3 amino acid sequences were checked for sharing across subjects and were also compared against the VDJdb database and published repertoires. TCRdb reworked the public reads: Q25 trimming with fastp, MiXCR clone assembly, productive beta chains retained. For every CDR3 protein sequence, its rows merge into one entry that carries the most common genes and DNA. The V and J calls were determined by TCRdb, not by the authors. Recorded for this sample are about 170,000 distinct CDR3 sequences; less than 60% of them occurred a single time. 0.85% to 1.2% of the sample comes from the top ten.

The source of this sequence is a human donor with aplastic anemia. Sequencing used sorted CD4+, CD8+, or CD8+CD57+ T cells (not recorded which) from PBMCs. This chain is built from TRBV25-1 and TRBJ2-1; 9 junctional bases match TRBD2. CDR3 loop: CASSVSSGANEQFF. The sequenced DNA: TGTGCCAGCAGTGTGTCTAGCGGGGCCAATGAGCAGTTCTTC.